The entry below gives a single T cell receptor beta chain sequence along with its context. Antigen specificity is unknown. This entry belongs to a study of cytomegalovirus exposure and HLA in healthy donors. Background on the study: Researchers previously reported finding 90 million to 130 million unique TCR beta sequences from 170 million or so T cells.

The PCR was carried out with 60 Vbeta primers and 13 Jbeta primers. Assay used: immunoSEQ multiplex PCR; TCRdb lists only in-frame clones, some missing. The top ten clones hold about 3.2% of a sample with 45,000 to 65,000 clones, around 66% of them seen once. Whole-study results and caveats: A few of the chains that were CMV-associated were confirmed in vitro to be specific for CMV antigens. Published work reported that the classifier diagnosed cytomegalovirus status with high specificity and sensitivity.

This TCR was recovered from a man aged 18 to 30 in good health and CMV-seronegative. Sequencing used PBMCs.

This CDR3 is CASSPRLAPSSYEQYF. CDR3 sequence (DNA): TGTGCCAGCAGTCCACGACTAGCCCCGAGCTCCTACGAGCAGTACTTC. This chain connects TRBV11-2 to TRBJ2-7, with 7 bases lining up with TRBD2. Losses at the gene ends were 6 bases for V and 0 bases for J; bases not matched to a gene: 11. This CDR3 is built from 16 residues. Germline V CDR1 and CDR2: SGHAT, FQNNGV.